This T cell receptor (beta chain) comes out of a study (TCRdb year 2016). Trimming removed 4 bases from V and 8 bases from J; the gene matches leave 11 bases unexplained. Including cysteine and phenylalanine, the CDR3 has 15 amino acids. CDR3 DNA only is kept here, 45 bases in frame from base 1. In the germline V gene, CDR1 corresponds to SGHTA and CDR2 to FQGTGA. Library preparation was by RT-PCR. TCRdb names Illumina MiSeq as the instrument used. TCRdb cleaned the public reads at Q25 with fastp, built clones with MiXCR and kept in-frame beta chains. Identical CDR3 proteins give one entry, which carries the most common genes and DNA. Recorded for this sample are almost 700,000 distinct CDR3 sequences; approximately 15% of them occurred a single time. The top ten clonotypes cover roughly 3.9% of the sample. This clonotype was observed a handful of times. This clone's antigen is unknown. Base qualities are missing; no much larger clone stands one base away.

Recombination linked TRBV7-3 to TRBJ2-1, and TRBD2 aligns with 7 junction nucleotides. This clonotype originated in a female donor in good health, serving as a healthy control. Sequenced input: memory CD4+ T cells from blood. The DNA sequence is given as TGTGCCAGCAGCTCAGTGGGGGGGAGGGCATATGAGCAGTTCTTC. Protein translation: CASSSVGGRAYEQFF. The variable domain in full, with residues beyond the CDR3 obtained from the reference TRBV7-3 and TRBJ2-1 genes, is GAGVSQTPSNKVTEKGKYVELRCDPISGHTALYWYRQSLGQGPEFLIYFQGTGAADDSGLPNDRFFAVRPEGSVSTLKIQRTERGDSAVYLCASSSVGGRAYEQFFGPGTRLTVL.